This TCR beta chain is from a study of tumor-infiltrating lymphocytes in primary liver carcinoma. The wider study: Between roughly 4 and 11 cm across, the tumors were all of stage T1-T3 N0M0.

The CDR3 sequence is 12 residues long. Using a constant-region primer together with ProtoScript II reverse transcriptase, TCR beta cDNA was made from approximately 0.55 ug of total RNA. TCR beta libraries came from three nested multiplex PCR rounds using slightly modified ARM-PCR. TRBV1-TRBV30 forward and Cbeta reverse primers drove the first two approximately 11-cycle rounds. TCRdb re-called the multiplex PCR reads through MiXCR, storing one row per CDR3 protein. The sample yields roughly 80,000 distinct CDR3 sequences, roughly 69% seen once. A word on this clonotype: Its antigen is still unknown. The conserved closing phenylalanine or tryptophan is absent in this CDR3, likely reflecting a read error.

The study co-extracted DNA and RNA from around 20-30 mg of unsorted bulk tissue. The cohort consisted of patients whose primary liver carcinoma was surgically resected. Points from the study as a whole: Tumor region pairs overlapped more than did tumor-adjacent and tumor-blood pairs.

The receptor was derived from a middle-aged man with primary liver carcinoma and hepatitis B virus infection. Specimen: tumor-adjacent normal liver tissue. The genes are TRBV12-3 or TRBV12-4 and TRBJ2-2; no definite D call. The chain's CDR3 is CDSSPRTGELFS. The CDR3 DNA reads as TGTGACAGCAGTCCGCGGACCGGGGAGCTGTTTTCT.